The 28 T cell receptor beta chains presented below share a single source sample, sequenced in a study of T cells in Graves' hyperthyroidism and ophthalmopathy. Authors of the study amplified TCR beta CDR3 regions from RNA transcripts. First-round RT-PCR targeting the TCR CDR3 was performed with the HTBI primer set. From the multiplex PCR reads, TCRdb called clonotypes with MiXCR, one entry per CDR3 protein. The repertoire holds 400,000 to 550,000 distinct CDR3 sequences, roughly a quarter seen once, with about 11% in the top ten. Sequenced sample: blood. These receptors came from a woman aged 30 to 39 with Graves' ophthalmopathy.

This clonotype was picked up a small number of times. The genes are TRBV10-3 and TRBJ1-1, with 7 bases lining up with TRBD1. The ends lost 7 bases at V and 0 bases at J; junction bases unmatched: 5. Looked up from germline, CDR1 is ENHRY and CDR2 is SYGVKD. The CDR3 totals 14 residues. The CDR3 here is CAITETGLNTEAFF. In DNA, the CDR3 is TGTGCCATCACCGAGACAGGGTTGAACACTGAAGCTTTCTTT.

The CDR3 nucleotides are TGCGCCAGCAGCCAGCTCGGGACGGCCACTGAAGCTTTCTTT. Protein sequence: CASSQLGTATEAFF. The chain carries TRBV5-1 and TRBJ1-1, with D perhaps TRBD1 (5 bases). The CDR3 loop spans 14 amino acids. V was cut by 4 bases and J by 4 bases, with 14 bases left in between. Germline CDR1 is SGHRS and CDR2 is YFSETQ.

This clonotype was detected ten times or more. J is TRBJ1-2 and V is TRBV12-3 or TRBV12-4; D is unresolved. This CDR3 is 14 amino acids long. Trimming cost V 9 bases and J 0 bases, with 14 bases left between them. The CDR3 sequence: CASRGGISNYGYTF. The CDR3 DNA reads TGTGCCAGTCGAGGAGGGATTTCTAACTATGGCTACACCTTC.

This clonotype was counted ten times or more. The chain is built from TRBV5-8 and TRBJ1-3; D gene uncertain. The CDR3 sequence is 14 residues long. With 0 bases removed from V and 4 bases from J, the gap between germline ends came to 8 bases. Germline CDR1 SGHTS, CDR2 YDEGEE. The CDR3 spells CASSLDRVGNTIYF. CDR3 nucleotides: TGTGCCAGCAGCTTGGATCGCGTGGGAAACACCATATATTTT.

This clonotype was counted ten times or more. The V gene is TRBV6-5, the J gene TRBJ1-1; D call uncertain. CDR1 and CDR2 from the germline V gene are MNHEY and SVGAGI. V was clipped by 6 bases and J by 1 base, with 3 bases between them. The length of the CDR3 is 11 residues. The chain's CDR3 is CASSRNTEAFF. CDR3 bases: TGTGCCAGCAGCCGGAACACTGAAGCTTTCTTT.

The chain uses TRBV30 and TRBJ2-5, with D possibly matching TRBD1 (5 bases). V lost 8 bases, J lost 2 bases, and 15 bases lay in between. The CDR3 is 13 residues long. Per germline, CDR1 GTSNPN and CDR2 SVGIG (reference sequence). The CDR3 protein is CAGKGFSQETQYF. The CDR3 nucleotides are TGTGCCGGCAAGGGGTTCTCTCAAGAGACCCAGTACTTC. The entire variable domain, with the rest obtained from reference TRBV30 and TRBJ2-5, is as follows: SQTIHQWPATLVQPVGSPLSLECTVEGTSNPNLYWYRQAAGRGLQLLFYSVGIGQISSEVPQNLSASRPQDRQFILSSKKLLLSDSGFYLCAGKGFSQETQYFGPGTRLLVL.

This chain links TRBV2 with TRBJ1-5; D gene ambiguous. From germline, CDR1 is SNHLY and CDR2 FYNNEI. The V end was cut by 2 bases, the J end by 6 bases, with 14 bases between. This CDR3 is built from 15 residues. The CDR3, as DNA: TGTGCCAGCAGTGAACTCAACCGGGGAGGTCAGCCCCAGCATTTT. Translated: CASSELNRGGQPQHF.

This clonotype was seen only a few times. V usage is TRBV27 and J usage is TRBJ2-5; the D is unclear. Between the trimmed V and J ends, which lost 3 bases and 5 bases, there was a span of 13 bases. This CDR3 is built from 14 residues. Per germline, CDR1 MNHEY and CDR2 SMNVEV (reference sequence). The CDR3 region is CASSFRVLSETQYF. For the CDR3, the DNA is TGTGCCAGCAGTTTTAGGGTCCTCTCGGAGACCCAGTACTTC.

The gene calls are TRBV6-2 or TRBV6-3 and TRBJ2-7; 10 nucleotides agree with TRBD1. CDR1 is MNHEY and CDR2 is SVGEGT in the germline V gene. The CDR3 spans 15 residues. After removal of 4 bases from V and 2 bases from J, the junction contained 5 bases not matched to a gene. CDR3 sequence (DNA): TGTGCCAGCAGTTCCGGACAGGGGGACACCTACGAGCAGTACTTC. This sequence encodes CASSSGQGDTYEQYF.

This clonotype was detected many times. This sequence joins TRBV30 and TRBJ1-3; D gene unclear. CDR1 and CDR2 from the germline V gene are GTSNPN and SVGIG (reference sequence). Trimming took off 8 bases at V and 0 bases at J, with 14 bases between the two ends. The CDR3 is 14 residues long. The CDR3 sequence: CAGLWTGSGNTIYF. In DNA form, the CDR3 reads TGTGCCGGACTCTGGACGGGCTCTGGAAACACCATATATTTT.

The V gene is TRBV20-1, the J gene TRBJ2-5; D is perhaps TRBD2 (6 bases). Germline V gene lookup returns CDR1 DFQATT and CDR2 SNEGSKA (reference sequence). The CDR3 runs 13 residues. Trimming removed 5 bases from V and 4 bases from J, with 14 bases in between. The CDR3 bases are TGCAGTGCTGGTTTCGTCGGGGGAGAGACCCAGTACTTC. It codes for CSAGFVGGETQYF.

This clonotype occurred many times. V gene TRBV5-1 combines with J gene TRBJ1-1; possible D gene TRBD1, 6 bases. Germline V CDR1 and CDR2: SGHRS, YFSETQ. V was clipped by 3 bases and J by 3 bases, with 12 bases between them. The CDR3 is 14 amino acids. CDR3 loop: CASSWTDGDTEAFF. The CDR3 DNA follows: TGCGCCAGCAGCTGGACAGATGGGGACACTGAAGCTTTCTTT.

This clonotype was seen repeatedly, ten times or more. The V call is TRBV2, the J call TRBJ1-1; D is perhaps TRBD1 (5 bases). CDR1 is SNHLY, CDR2 FYNNEI, per germline. The CDR3 length is 14 residues. The V end was cut by 3 bases, the J end by 0 bases, with 8 bases between. The CDR3 region is CASSDGTLNTEAFF. For the CDR3, the DNA is TGTGCCAGCAGTGACGGGACGTTGAACACTGAAGCTTTCTTT. The full variable domain, in which reference TRBV2 and TRBJ1-1 provide the parts outside the CDR3, is EPEVTQTPSHQVTQMGQEVILRCVPISNHLYFYWYRQILGQKVEFLVSFYNNEISEKSEIFDDQFSVERPDGSNFTLKIRSTKLEDSAMYFCASSDGTLNTEAFFGQGTRLTVV.

This clonotype has at least ten counts. CDR3 sequence (DNA): TGTGCCAGCAGCTTAGGAGACAGGCCAAGGACTGAAGCTTTCTTT. It yields the protein CASSLGDRPRTEAFF. V gene TRBV7-9 combines with J gene TRBJ1-1; a weak D match, TRBD1 (6 bases). The CDR3 has 15 residues. Deletions cut 1 base from V and 5 bases from J, with 14 bases between. Germline V gene lookup returns CDR1 SEHNR and CDR2 FQNEAQ (reference sequence).

This clonotype was seen at least ten times. CDR3 nucleotide sequence: TGTGCCAGCAGTGAAGGGGGGACTAGCGGGGGTGGAGAGACCCAGTACTTC. This sequence encodes CASSEGGTSGGGETQYF. The V gene is TRBV6-1, the J gene TRBJ2-5, with 14 bases that match TRBD2. CDR1 is MNHNS and CDR2 is SASEGT in the germline V gene. The CDR3 runs to 17 residues. V trimming: 1 base; J trimming: 4 bases; junction bases outside the gene matches: 5.

There are many counts of this clonotype. CDR3 bases: TGTGCCAGCAGTCTAGGGAGACTAGCGGGTTACGAGCAGTACTTC. Translating it yields CASSLGRLAGYEQYF. The J gene is TRBJ2-7, the V gene TRBV27, with 10 positions matching TRBD2. V trimming: 5 bases; J trimming: 4 bases; junction bases outside the gene matches: 8. The CDR3 contains 15 residues. Germline CDR1 MNHEY, CDR2 SMNVEV (reference sequence).

In this sample, this clonotype turned up many times. The chain recombines TRBV10-3 with TRBJ1-2; 7 bases fit TRBD1. This CDR3 contains 15 residues. CDR1 is ENHRY and CDR2 is SYGVKD in the germline V gene. J lost 3 bases, V lost 2 bases, and 6 bases had no gene match. CDR3 sequence reads: CAISEPQTGHYGYTF. CDR3 DNA sequence: TGTGCCATCAGTGAGCCCCAGACAGGGCACTATGGCTACACCTTC.

This clonotype was seen more than once but under ten times. The chain carries TRBV7-9 and TRBJ1-6, with 7 bases aligning to TRBD1. This CDR3 contains 15 residues. Trimming removed 5 bases from V and 7 bases from J; junction bases left unmatched: 8. Looked up from germline, CDR1 is SEHNR and CDR2 is FQNEAQ (reference sequence). The CDR3 is CASSDSGQANSPLHF. The CDR3 coding sequence is TGTGCCAGCAGCGACTCCGGACAGGCAAATTCACCCCTCCACTTT.

The chain has TRBV5-1 and TRBJ1-1; maybe TRBD1 (5 bases). V was pared by 3 bases and J by 1 base, with 13 bases between. Germline CDR1 reads SGHRS; CDR2 reads YFSETQ. CDR3 size: 15 residues. The DNA of the CDR3 is TGCGCCAGCAGCTACCAGACAGAAGGGAACACTGAAGCTTTCTTT. Residues: CASSYQTEGNTEAFF.

The chain joins TRBV15 to TRBJ1-1; D is ambiguous. The V gene's germline CDR1 is LNHNV and CDR2 YYDKDF (reference sequence). The CDR3 sequence is 14 residues long. Deletions cut 4 bases from V and 3 bases from J, with 12 bases between. The CDR3 DNA reads as TGTGCCACCAGCAAGACACGATGGGACACTGAAGCTTTCTTT. It codes for CATSKTRWDTEAFF.

On this clonotype itself: Possible read error: a much larger clone is one base away. The chain couples TRBV4-2 to TRBJ2-7, with TRBD1 as a possible D gene (6 bases). The CDR3 sequence is 15 residues long. The ends were cut back, 0 bases at V and 3 bases at J, with 12 bases in the middle. Looked up from germline, CDR1 is LGHNA and CDR2 is YNFKEQ. CDR3 in amino acids: CASSQEDRSNYEQYF. In nucleotides, the CDR3 is TGTGCCAGCAGCCAAGAAGACAGGTCAAACTACGAGCAGTACTTC.

This clonotype has a count of ten or more. This chain connects TRBV24-1 to TRBJ2-2; 14 bases are a match to TRBD2. Germline loops: CDR1 KGHDR, CDR2 SFDVKD. V shed 4 bases and J 5 bases; nucleotides not matched to a gene: 8. CDR3 length: 18 amino acids. The CDR3 spells CATSDPGLAGAQTGELFF. The DNA of the CDR3 is TGTGCCACCAGTGACCCGGGACTAGCGGGGGCCCAAACCGGGGAGCTGTTTTTT.

The chain joins TRBV6-1 to TRBJ2-7, with D unclear. Trimming cost V 10 bases and J 2 bases, with 15 bases left between them. This CDR3 is built from 13 residues. Germline loops: CDR1 MNHNS, CDR2 SASEGT. CDR3 nucleotides: TGTGCCACGTTGACACCGGCCCCCTACGAGCAGTACTTC. It encodes CATLTPAPYEQYF.

This clonotype was observed a few times. This may be a read error, as it is one base from a much larger clone. The J gene is TRBJ2-2, the V gene TRBV20-1, with a tentative D call TRBD2 (5 bases). This CDR3 is 12 amino acids long. Germline V gene lookup returns CDR1 DFQATT and CDR2 SNEGSKA (reference sequence). CDR3 DNA sequence: TGCAGTGCTAGAGGGTTGGCCGGGGAGCTGCTTTTT. Its translation: CSARGLAGELLF.

This clonotype was observed at least ten times. The rearrangement joins TRBV6-2 or TRBV6-3 to TRBJ2-7; the match to TRBD2 covers 11 bases. Trimming cost V 7 bases and J 2 bases; bases outside gene matches: 4. The CDR3 loop spans 14 amino acids. Germline CDR1 reads MNHEY; CDR2 reads SVGEGT. CDR3 nucleotide sequence: TGTGCCAGCAAGGTGGGACTAGCGGCCTACGAGCAGTACTTC. Translated, it gives CASKVGLAAYEQYF.

This sequence joins TRBV28 and TRBJ1-1, with 7 bases aligning to TRBD1. V dropped 0 bases and J dropped 7; count of bases not matched to a gene: 8. This CDR3 region has 15 residues. Germline lookup yields CDR1 MDHEN and CDR2 SYDVKM. CDR3 region: CASSLWGAGGDEAFF. In DNA form, the CDR3 reads TGTGCCAGCAGTTTATGGGGGGCAGGGGGAGATGAAGCTTTCTTT.

The V gene is TRBV9, the J gene TRBJ1-3; D is ambiguous. CDR3 length: 15 residues. V lost 3 bases and J lost 0, with 10 bases in between. Germline values: CDR1 SGDLS, CDR2 YYNGEE. The CDR3 protein is CASSADGDSGNTIYF. The DNA for the CDR3 is TGTGCCAGCAGCGCAGACGGAGACTCTGGAAACACCATATATTTT. The full variable domain, completed using reference TRBV9 and TRBJ1-3, is DSGVTQTPKHLITATGQRVTLRCSPRSGDLSVYWYQQSLDQGLQFLIQYYNGEERAKGNILERFSAQQFPDLHSELNLSSLELGDSALYFCASSADGDSGNTIYFGEGSWLTVV.

This clonotype was detected many times. The chain has TRBV6-1 and TRBJ1-3, with D unclear. Looked up from germline, CDR1 is MNHNS and CDR2 is SASEGT. The CDR3 spans 15 residues. With 6 bases removed from V and 5 bases from J, the gap between germline ends came to 17 bases. CDR3 DNA: TGTGCCAGCAGAGATCAGGTTCTGGAGAGAAACACCATATATTTT. Translated, it gives CASRDQVLERNTIYF.